This paragraph covers one T cell receptor beta chain sequence. It has no known antigen specificity. Base quality data are lacking; no much larger clone is found one base away. TCRbeta CDR3 regions were amplified from genomic DNA using the immunoSEQ Assay, a bias-controlled multiplex PCR. Turning to the authors' computational methods: Within the assay, amplification of reference gene primers was used to estimate how many nucleated cells each sample contained. Sequence reads were collapsed and filtered to measure the absolute abundance of every unique TCRbeta CDR3 rearrangement. For each sample, productive Simpson clonality was calculated as the square root of Simpson's diversity index across productive rearrangements. In its TCRdb copy, this immuneACCESS table keeps in-frame sequences only and misses some clones. Where compared with another copy, unresolved V genes explain less than half of these, and the others have no known cause. V and J calls and clone size follow that table, whereas D and trimming were derived from the DNA. For this sample there are some 180,000 clones; around 81% appear just once. The ten largest clones add up to 12% of the sample.

For this chain, trimming is 1 base at the V end and 4 bases at the J end, and the number of junction bases without a gene match is 3. CDR1 is given as SGHRS and CDR2 as YFSETQ, both from the germline V gene. From the cysteine up to the phenylalanine, the CDR3 has a length of 16 residues. Of all the DNA, just the CDR3 is kept, 48 bases in frame from base 1. In Seattle, one collaborating source enrolled patients while the infection was active and tracked those patients longitudinally over the course of disease. The collaborating institutions used their own protocols to collect whole blood in K2EDTA tubes. Collaborator samples were shipped for TCRbeta analysis as frozen whole blood, isolated PBMCs, or DNA extracted from either sample type. These data are taken from a study of blood T cell repertoires in COVID-19 (dated by TCRdb to 2018 to 2021). Some background on the complete study: Samples covering the acute and convalescent phases of COVID-19 were provided by collaborators in the United States, Italy and Spain. The material from the prospective study consisted of cDNA or gDNA derived from T cells, B-cell-depleted T cells, or PBMCs. The dataset comprised deeply sampled blood TCRbeta repertoires from subjects exposed to, actively infected with, or recovered from COVID-19. A freely available public database, intended as a resource for researchers studying the immune response to SARS-CoV-2, is where the repertoires were released. The samples were drawn from two sources: the first 160 participants of the ongoing ImmuneRACE study, and 1,254 subjects contributed by 6 global collaborators. The sample metadata nearly always contained a de-identified subject ID, COVID-19 status, age in years and sex. Where HLA class I and class II types were available, the types were taken from metadata supplied by the sample provider, not from assay-based typing.

What the work shows at the level of the full study, not this receptor alone: Clinical and demographic metadata were provided uncurated, with the amount varying by source and participant.

This chain is built from TRBV5-1 and TRBJ2-3; TRBD2 aligns with 13 central bases. The TCR originated in a woman older than 75 with COVID-19, enrolled during active disease. The sample consisted of peripheral blood. The DNA sequence reads TGCGCCAGCAGCTTGATACTAGCGGGAGGGCCAGATACGCAGTATTTT. Its product reads: CASSLILAGGPDTQYF.